The 21 T cell receptor beta chains below come from one sample, sequenced in a study of blood T cell repertoires in COVID-19. Here immunoSEQ multiplex PCR was the method, and the copy in TCRdb shows in-frame clones only, minus some. The top ten clones hold around 41% of a sample with fewer than 50,000 clones, over 70% of them seen once. Sequences were obtained from peripheral blood. The receptors originated from an elderly woman with active or convalescent COVID-19.

The rearrangement uses TRBV6-5 and TRBJ1-1; 7 bases are a match to TRBD1. CDR1 and CDR2 from the germline V gene are MNHEY and SVGAGI. The J segment lost 5 bases and the V segment lost 5 bases, leaving 5 bases of the junction unmatched. This CDR3 spans 13 amino acids. CDR3 DNA: TGTGCCAGCAGTAAGACAGGGCGGACTGAAGCTTTCTTT. Translation gives CASSKTGRTEAFF.

The gene calls are TRBV6-5 and TRBJ1-3; no reliable D call. Trimming removed 2 bases from V and 0 bases from J, with 5 bases in between. Per germline, CDR1 MNHEY and CDR2 SVGAGI. The CDR3 runs 14 residues. The CDR3 nucleotides read TGTGCCAGCAGTTACGCGTACTCTGGAAACACCATATATTTT. This codes for CASSYAYSGNTIYF.

The chain combines TRBV28 with TRBJ2-3, with 8 bases identical to TRBD2. This CDR3 comprises 14 residues. Germline V CDR1 and CDR2: MDHEN, SYDVKM. The J segment lost 6 bases and the V segment lost 7 bases, leaving 9 bases of the junction unmatched. The DNA of the CDR3 is TGTGCCAGCAACCGGGGGGGGAGTTGGGATACGCAGTATTTT. This gives the protein CASNRGGSWDTQYF.

The V gene is TRBV5-5, the J gene TRBJ1-4, with D uncertain. V was clipped by 1 base and J by 3 bases, with 10 bases between them. The CDR3 consists of 15 residues. CDR1 and CDR2 from the germline V gene are SGHKS and YYEKEE (reference sequence). The chain's CDR3 is CASSLTVLANEKLFF. Here the CDR3 DNA reads TGTGCCAGCAGCTTGACAGTTCTGGCTAATGAAAAACTGTTTTTT.

The chain recombines TRBV7-8 with TRBJ2-2; 8 bases fit TRBD1. Germline CDR1 reads SGHVS; CDR2 reads FQNEAQ. This CDR3 comprises 15 residues. V trimming: 8 bases; J trimming: 4 bases; junction bases outside the gene matches: 9. CDR3 region: CASSGQGVSTGELFF. The CDR3 DNA sequence: TGTGCCAGCTCAGGACAGGGAGTTTCCACCGGGGAGCTGTTTTTT.

V gene TRBV28 combines with J gene TRBJ2-7; 7 nucleotides line up with TRBD2. V trimming: 8 bases; J trimming: 0 bases; junction bases outside the gene matches: 10. This CDR3 spans 15 amino acids. Looked up from germline, CDR1 is MDHEN and CDR2 is SYDVKM. The CDR3 region has the DNA TGTGCCAGCCACGTCCTCGGGGGGAGCTCCTACGAGCAGTACTTC. Translating it yields CASHVLGGSSYEQYF.

The chain couples TRBV19 to TRBJ1-5; 7 bases agree with TRBD1. Unmatched junction bases numbered 5, after V lost 3 bases and J lost 6 bases. The CDR3 runs to 14 residues. Germline-derived CDR1 and CDR2 are LNHDA and SQIVND (reference sequence). The DNA for the CDR3 is TGTGCCAGTAGTATTTCAGGGGGTAGTCAGCCCCAGCATTTT. It specifies CASSISGGSQPQHF.

This clone occurred once. The J gene is TRBJ2-2, the V gene TRBV9, with TRBD1 as a possible D gene (6 bases). V lost 3 bases and J 0 bases, leaving 6 bases between the germline ends. Looked up from germline, CDR1 is SGDLS and CDR2 is YYNGEE. The CDR3 has 14 amino acids. The CDR3 loop is CASSGTANTGELFF. DNA for the CDR3: TGTGCCAGCAGCGGGACAGCGAACACCGGGGAGCTGTTTTTT. Variable domain in full (rest from reference TRBV9 and TRBJ2-2): DSGVTQTPKHLITATGQRVTLRCSPRSGDLSVYWYQQSLDQGLQFLIQYYNGEERAKGNILERFSAQQFPDLHSELNLSSLELGDSALYFCASSGTANTGELFFGEGSRLTVL.

The chain links TRBV27 to TRBJ2-3, with D possibly matching TRBD1 (5 bases). Germline V CDR1 and CDR2: MNHEY, SMNVEV (reference sequence). V lost 3 bases to trimming and J lost 4 bases, with 14 bases between them. The CDR3 length is 15 residues. CDR3 in amino acids: CASSLGSGRSDTQYF. The CDR3 DNA sequence: TGTGCCAGCAGTTTGGGATCAGGGCGGTCAGATACGCAGTATTTT.

V usage is TRBV2 and J usage is TRBJ1-5; TRBD1 matches at 7 bases. Looked up from germline, CDR1 is SNHLY and CDR2 is FYNNEI. V shed 6 bases and J 7 bases; nucleotides not matched to a gene: 3. The CDR3 runs 12 residues. The CDR3, as DNA: TGTGCCAGCAGGGGGGACAGCCAGCCCCAGCATTTT. This encodes CASRGDSQPQHF.

The gene calls are TRBV6-2 or TRBV6-3 and TRBJ1-6; D gene uncertain. The V end was cut by 2 bases, the J end by 7 bases, with 12 bases between. The germline V gene has CDR1 MNHEY and CDR2 SVGEGT. This CDR3 region has 15 residues. In DNA, the CDR3 is TGTGCCAGCAGTTACCGAGGAGGCCGAAATTCACCCCTCCACTTT. Its translation: CASSYRGGRNSPLHF.

The gene calls are TRBV28 and TRBJ1-1; D not certain. The CDR3 totals 12 residues. Germline lookup yields CDR1 MDHEN and CDR2 SYDVKM. V was shortened by 5 bases and J by 0 bases, with 4 bases between the two germline ends. The CDR3 region has the DNA TGTGCCAGCAGTCCCTTGAACACTGAAGCTTTCTTT. Its translation: CASSPLNTEAFF.

The chain couples TRBV6-5 to TRBJ1-2; 7 bases match TRBD1. CDR3 length: 14 amino acids. From germline, CDR1 is MNHEY and CDR2 SVGAGI. V lost 5 bases to trimming and J lost 10 bases; unmatched junction nucleotides: 13. Here the CDR3 DNA reads TGTGCCAGCAGTATAAAACAGGGGCCGCAGGACTACACCTTC. The encoded protein is CASSIKQGPQDYTF.

This clone was seen once. The chain's CDR3 is CASSLEGQGGYTF. CDR3 nucleotide sequence: TGTGCCAGCAGCTTGGAGGGGCAGGGTGGCTACACCTTC. This chain uses TRBV5-4 with TRBJ1-2, with D possibly being TRBD1 (5 bases). The CDR3 is 13 amino acids. The V end lost 0 bases, the J end lost 7 bases, and 10 bases lay between the germline ends. Germline CDR1 and CDR2: SGHNT and YYREEE (reference sequence).

The chain carries TRBV7-9 and TRBJ1-5; maybe TRBD1 (6 bases). Between the trimmed V and J ends, which lost 8 bases and 0 bases, there was a span of 11 bases. The germline V gene has CDR1 SEHNR and CDR2 FQNEAQ (reference sequence). There are 14 residues in the CDR3. The CDR3 coding sequence is TGTGCCAGCGCGGACAGCTATAGCAATCAGCCCCAGCATTTT. Translating it yields CASADSYSNQPQHF.

The V call is TRBV6-5, the J call TRBJ1-5; D is possibly TRBD1 (6 bases). Per the germline V gene, CDR1 is MNHEY and CDR2 is SVGAGI. CDR3 length: 15 amino acids. Trimming took 7 bases from V and 4 from J, leaving 17 bases between them. DNA of the CDR3: TGTGCCAGCAAGCAACCCGGACAGAATAATCAGCCCCAGCATTTT. Amino acid sequence: CASKQPGQNNQPQHF.

The chain employs TRBV28 and TRBJ1-5; 10 nucleotides align to TRBD1. There are 17 residues in the CDR3. The germline gives CDR1 MDHEN, CDR2 SYDVKM. Trimming removed 5 bases from V and 0 bases from J; junction bases left unmatched: 7. CDR3 sequence (DNA): TGTGCCAGCAGTACCGGGACAGGGGCTTATAGCAATCAGCCCCAGCATTTT. It yields the protein CASSTGTGAYSNQPQHF.

The V call is TRBV28, the J call TRBJ1-5; 7 bases line up with TRBD1. V gave up 8 bases and J gave up 4 bases; unmatched junction bases: 5. The CDR3 is 13 residues long. Germline CDR1 MDHEN, CDR2 SYDVKM. In DNA, the CDR3 is TGTGCCAGCGTCGAACAGGGGAATCAGCCCCAGCATTTT. It is translated as CASVEQGNQPQHF.

This clone was seen more than once but under ten times. This sequence joins TRBV5-1 and TRBJ2-5, with 11 bases matching TRBD1. The germline gives CDR1 SGHRS, CDR2 YFSETQ. The V segment lost 4 bases and the J segment 5 bases; nucleotides outside the gene matches: 4. The CDR3 has 14 amino acids. CDR3 coding DNA: TGCGCCAGCAGCCTCCGGGACAGGGGGGAGACCCAGTACTTC. Translating gives CASSLRDRGETQYF. The full variable domain, rest sourced from reference TRBV5-1 and TRBJ2-5, is KAGVTQTPRYLIKTRGQQVTLSCSPISGHRSVSWYQQTPGQGLQFLFEYFSETQRNKGNFPGRFSGRQFSNSRSEMNVSTLELGDSALYLCASSLRDRGETQYFGPGTRLLVL.

This rearrangement joins TRBV4-3 to TRBJ2-6; the D gene is possibly TRBD2 (7 bases). This CDR3 comprises 13 residues. In germline, CDR1 is LGHNA, CDR2 YSLEER. Trimming pared 0 bases from V and 16 bases from J, leaving 13 bases between. The CDR3 nucleotides read TGCGCCAGCAGCCAAGATAGGGGGGGAAGGCTGACTTTC. It specifies CASSQDRGGRLTF.

The rearrangement joins TRBV7-3 to TRBJ1-2; D is unclear. Deletions cut 1 base from V and 8 bases from J, with 14 bases between. This CDR3 has 14 amino acids. The germline V gene encodes CDR1 SGHTA and CDR2 FQGTGA. The CDR3 nucleotides are TGTGCCAGCAGCTTAAATACCATTGGTACAGGCTACACCTTC. It yields the protein CASSLNTIGTGYTF.